The 19 T cell receptor beta chains below come from one sample, sequenced in a study of blood T cell repertoires in COVID-19. Profiling relied on immunoSEQ multiplex PCR, and the TCRdb table lists in-frame clones only, not all of them. This table has about 99,000 clones, over 75% appearing once. The sequenced sample consisted of peripheral blood. Source of these receptors: a human donor in a cohort sampled during active COVID-19.

The CDR3 coding sequence is TGCGCCAGCAGCTTGGACCCATCCGGCAAAAACATTCAGTACTTC. Amino acid sequence: CASSLDPSGKNIQYF. This chain links TRBV5-1 with TRBJ2-4; D ambiguous. The CDR3 runs to 15 residues. The germline V gene encodes CDR1 SGHRS and CDR2 YFSETQ. V lost 0 bases and J 3 bases, leaving 10 bases between the germline ends.

The chain is built from TRBV10-3 and TRBJ1-6; 8 nucleotides match TRBD1. With 2 bases clipped from V and 6 bases from J, the junction kept 3 bases outside the gene matches. The length of the CDR3 is 15 residues. CDR1 is ENHRY, CDR2 SYGVKD, per germline. CDR3 bases: TGTGCCATCAGTGAGGAGGACAGGGTTAATTCACCCCTCCACTTT. Translated, it gives CAISEEDRVNSPLHF.

The chain combines TRBV15 with TRBJ1-1; D is uncertain. The CDR3 consists of 12 residues. CDR1 is LNHNV and CDR2 is YYDKDF in the germline V gene (reference sequence). Trimming stripped 1 base from V and 2 bases from J, with 2 bases between. CDR3 sequence reads: CATSRVNTEAFF. The CDR3 coding sequence is TGTGCCACCAGCAGAGTAAACACTGAAGCTTTCTTT.

This clone has just one count. This chain connects TRBV7-3 to TRBJ2-3, with 7 bases that match TRBD2. CDR3 length equals 17 residues. Germline loops: CDR1 SGHTA, CDR2 FQGTGA. V dropped 2 bases and J dropped 0; count of bases not matched to a gene: 8. The CDR3, as DNA: TGTGCCAGCAGCTTATTTCCTCTAGCGGTGAGCACAGATACGCAGTATTTT. Translating it yields CASSLFPLAVSTDTQYF. Filled out from reference TRBV7-3 and TRBJ2-3, the complete variable domain reads GAGVSQTPSNKVTEKGKYVELRCDPISGHTALYWYRQSLGQGPEFLIYFQGTGAADDSGLPNDRFFAVRPEGSVSTLKIQRTERGDSAVYLCASSLFPLAVSTDTQYFGPGTRLTVL.

CDR3 coding DNA: TGTGCCAGCAGTGTCGAGGACACCGGGGAGCTGTTTTTT. This codes for CASSVEDTGELFF. The chain carries TRBV2 and TRBJ2-2; D not resolved. The CDR3 runs to 13 residues. Deletions cut 4 bases from V and 3 bases from J, with 6 bases between. CDR1 and CDR2 from the germline V gene are SNHLY and FYNNEI.

The chain carries TRBV24-1 and TRBJ2-5; the match to TRBD2 covers 11 bases. The V gene's germline CDR1 is KGHDR and CDR2 SFDVKD. With 1 base clipped from V and 4 bases from J, the junction kept 4 bases outside the gene matches. The CDR3 has 16 amino acids. CDR3 sequence reads: CATSDFSGRAGETQYF. CDR3 in DNA: TGTGCCACCAGTGATTTTAGCGGGAGGGCCGGAGAGACCCAGTACTTC.

The chain combines TRBV6-1 with TRBJ1-2; maybe TRBD1 (5 bases). Germline lookup yields CDR1 MNHNS and CDR2 SASEGT. The V end was cut by 1 base, the J end by 5 bases, with 11 bases between. The CDR3 loop spans 14 amino acids. The CDR3 DNA reads as TGTGCCAGCAGTGAAGGGGCAGGGTGGTATGGCTACACCTTC. Translated, it gives CASSEGAGWYGYTF.

This sequence joins TRBV5-4 and TRBJ1-2; D not resolved. Trimming took 6 bases from V and 0 from J, leaving 18 bases between them. In germline, CDR1 is SGHNT, CDR2 YYREEE (reference sequence). This CDR3 is 16 amino acids long. The CDR3 sequence: CASTREVQESNYGYTF. The CDR3, as DNA: TGTGCCAGCACCCGGGAGGTGCAGGAGTCTAACTATGGCTACACCTTC.

The table lists this clone with a few counts. This chain joins TRBV4-1 and TRBJ1-2; D might be TRBD1 (5 bases). Trimming took off 0 bases at V and 7 bases at J, with 15 bases between the two ends. This CDR3 has 15 residues. Germline CDR1 MGHRA, CDR2 YSYEKL. The CDR3 coding sequence is TGCGCCAGCAGCCAAGATATTAGGGGCGCTACTGGCTACACCTTC. Translating it yields CASSQDIRGATGYTF.

The chain carries TRBV28 and TRBJ2-2; 9 positions agree with TRBD1. Trimming cost V 6 bases and J 0 bases; bases outside gene matches: 5. This CDR3 spans 16 amino acids. CDR1 is MDHEN and CDR2 is SYDVKM in the germline V gene. The CDR3 coding sequence is TGTGCCAGCAGGCCACAGGGGGCGACGAACACCGGGGAGCTGTTTTTT. Encoded protein: CASRPQGATNTGELFF.

This rearrangement joins TRBV2 to TRBJ1-3; D uncertain. CDR3 size: 14 residues. Trimming removed 2 bases from V and 4 bases from J, with 9 bases in between. CDR1 and CDR2 from the germline V gene are SNHLY and FYNNEI. The CDR3 DNA reads as TGTGCCAGCAGTGAACTCGGGGTAGGAAACACCATATATTTT. Protein product: CASSELGVGNTIYF.

This chain uses TRBV2 with TRBJ2-7; 8 nucleotides align to TRBD1. Germline loops: CDR1 SNHLY, CDR2 FYNNEI. The junction had 11 bases not matched to a gene; V was cut back by 8 bases and J by 2 bases. The CDR3 extends over 15 amino acids. The CDR3 DNA follows: TGTGCCAGCGGGGGACCGGGACAGGAAGCCTACGAGCAGTACTTC. As protein: CASGGPGQEAYEQYF.

This chain links TRBV28 with TRBJ2-1; 12 nucleotides match TRBD1. The V gene's germline CDR1 is MDHEN and CDR2 SYDVKM. With V trimmed by 5 bases and J by 8 bases, 7 bases remained unmatched. CDR3 length: 15 amino acids. CDR3 nucleotides: TGTGCCAGCAGTCCGGGACAGGGGGCGATAGATGAGCAGTTCTTC. It codes for CASSPGQGAIDEQFF.

The CDR3 here is CASSPQQTNTEAFF. As DNA, the CDR3 is TGCGCCAGCAGCCCACAGCAGACTAATACTGAAGCTTTCTTT. This sequence joins TRBV4-1 and TRBJ1-1; D ambiguous. Germline values: CDR1 MGHRA, CDR2 YSYEKL. This CDR3 is 14 amino acids long. The V and J ends lost 4 bases and 5 bases respectively, with 14 bases between them.

A few counts support this clone. The rearrangement links TRBV9 to TRBJ2-1; D remains unclear. The germline V gene encodes CDR1 SGDLS and CDR2 YYNGEE. This CDR3 region has 15 residues. Deletions cut 3 bases from V and 0 bases from J, with 10 bases between. This chain's CDR3 is CASSGDSSSYNEQFF. DNA of the CDR3: TGTGCCAGCAGCGGAGATAGTAGCTCCTACAATGAGCAGTTCTTC.

This chain joins TRBV11-1 and TRBJ1-1; D is unresolved. The CDR3 is made up of 13 amino acids. V was shortened by 6 bases and J by 1 base, with 9 bases between the two germline ends. Germline assignment: CDR1 SGHAT and CDR2 FQDESV (reference sequence). The DNA of the CDR3 is TGTGCCAGCAGTTACAGAAGGAACACTGAAGCTTTCTTT. This codes for CASSYRRNTEAFF.

The chain is built from TRBV5-1 and TRBJ2-1; no clear D. Germline CDR1 reads SGHRS; CDR2 reads YFSETQ. This CDR3 has 14 amino acids. The V end was cut by 1 base, the J end by 9 bases, with 14 bases between. The CDR3 DNA reads TGCGCCAGCAGCTTGACCCCACCGTCTACTGAGCAGTTCTTC. This translates into CASSLTPPSTEQFF. The variable domain in full, completed from reference TRBV5-1 and TRBJ2-1, reads KAGVTQTPRYLIKTRGQQVTLSCSPISGHRSVSWYQQTPGQGLQFLFEYFSETQRNKGNFPGRFSGRQFSNSRSEMNVSTLELGDSALYLCASSLTPPSTEQFFGPGTRLTVL.

CDR3: CASSIGTVTDTQYF. DNA of the CDR3: TGTGCCAGTAGTATCGGAACAGTCACAGATACGCAGTATTTT. The V and J genes are TRBV19 and TRBJ2-3, with D hard to call. The CDR3 is 14 amino acids. The germline V gene encodes CDR1 LNHDA and CDR2 SQIVND (reference sequence). Trimming pared 3 bases from V and 2 bases from J, leaving 9 bases between. The full variable domain, in which reference TRBV19 and TRBJ2-3 provide the parts outside the CDR3, is DGGITQSPKYLFRKEGQNVTLSCEQNLNHDAMYWYRQDPGQGLRLIYYSQIVNDFQKGDIAEGYSVSREKKESFPLTVTSAQKNPTAFYLCASSIGTVTDTQYFGPGTRLTVL.

The V call is TRBV5-1, the J call TRBJ1-1, with 7 bases fitting TRBD1. Germline lookup yields CDR1 SGHRS and CDR2 YFSETQ. The J segment lost 6 bases and the V segment lost 0 bases, leaving 8 bases of the junction unmatched. The length of the CDR3 is 15 residues. The CDR3 loop reads CASSLGVGGFSEAFF. CDR3 sequence (DNA): TGCGCCAGCAGCTTGGGTGTAGGGGGCTTCTCTGAAGCTTTCTTT.